This T cell receptor (beta chain) was recorded in a study of T cells in Graves' hyperthyroidism and ophthalmopathy. General study points: The model forecast ophthalmopathy, anticipating it by a median approximately 6.1 months before onset.

Amplification yielded TCR beta CDR3 regions, with RNA transcripts as the source. A first-round RT-PCR of the TCR CDR3 used the HTBI primer set. TCRdb re-called the multiplex PCR reads with MiXCR, one entry per CDR3 protein. The table has 300,000 to 400,000 distinct CDR3 sequences, around a sixth seen once. This clonotype was counted a single time. Its antigen is not identified. Germline V gene data show CDR1 as SGHKS and CDR2 as YYEKEE (reference sequence). Trimming at V came to 4 bases and at J to 4 bases, leaving 4 bases not matched to a gene. The CDR3 consists of 13 residues. Those with hyperthyroidism were 18 to 65 years old, newly diagnosed, and ill for under 2 months. Exclusion criteria comprised uncontrolled infection, other autoimmune disease, pregnancy or lactation.

The specimen was blood. The chain joins TRBV5-5 to TRBJ1-1, with 7 bases aligning to TRBD1. This TCR derives from a woman aged 50 to 65 with Graves' hyperthyroidism. Written as DNA, the CDR3 is TGTGCCAGCAGCGGACAGGCGTTCACTGAAGCTTTCTTT. Its protein product is CASSGQAFTEAFF.